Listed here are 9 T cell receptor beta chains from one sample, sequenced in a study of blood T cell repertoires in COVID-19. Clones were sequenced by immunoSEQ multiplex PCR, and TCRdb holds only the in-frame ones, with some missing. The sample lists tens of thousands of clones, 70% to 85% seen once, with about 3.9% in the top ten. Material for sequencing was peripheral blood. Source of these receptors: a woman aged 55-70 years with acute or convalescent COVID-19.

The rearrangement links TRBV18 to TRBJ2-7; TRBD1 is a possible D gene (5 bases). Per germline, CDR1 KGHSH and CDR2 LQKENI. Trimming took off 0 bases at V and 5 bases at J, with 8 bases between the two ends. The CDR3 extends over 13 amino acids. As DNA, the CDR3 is TGTGCCAGCTCACCACCGTGGGGCGACGAGCAGTACTTC. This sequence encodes CASSPPWGDEQYF.

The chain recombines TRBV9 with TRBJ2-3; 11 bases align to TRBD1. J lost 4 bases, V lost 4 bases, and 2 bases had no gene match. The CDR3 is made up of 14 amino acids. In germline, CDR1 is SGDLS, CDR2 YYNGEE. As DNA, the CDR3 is TGTGCCAGCAGCCCGGGACAGGGGGCAGATACGCAGTATTTT. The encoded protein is CASSPGQGADTQYF.

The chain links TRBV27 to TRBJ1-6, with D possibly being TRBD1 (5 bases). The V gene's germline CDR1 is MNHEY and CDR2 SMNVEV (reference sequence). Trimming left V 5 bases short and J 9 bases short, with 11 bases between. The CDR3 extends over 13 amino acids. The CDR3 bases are TGTGCCAGCAGTACCCCAGGGCGTTCACCCCTCCACTTT. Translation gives CASSTPGRSPLHF.

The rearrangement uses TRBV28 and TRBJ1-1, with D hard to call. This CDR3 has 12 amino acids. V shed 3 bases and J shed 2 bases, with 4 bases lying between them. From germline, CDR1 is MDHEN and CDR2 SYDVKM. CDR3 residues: CASSFQNTEAFF. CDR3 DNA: TGTGCCAGCAGTTTTCAAAACACTGAAGCTTTCTTT.

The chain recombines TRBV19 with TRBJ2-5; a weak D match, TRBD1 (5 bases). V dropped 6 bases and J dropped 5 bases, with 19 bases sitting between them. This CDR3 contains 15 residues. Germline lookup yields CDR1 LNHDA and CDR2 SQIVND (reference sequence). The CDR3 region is CASRGSQGLGETQYF. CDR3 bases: TGTGCCAGTAGGGGAAGTCAGGGTCTGGGGGAGACCCAGTACTTC.

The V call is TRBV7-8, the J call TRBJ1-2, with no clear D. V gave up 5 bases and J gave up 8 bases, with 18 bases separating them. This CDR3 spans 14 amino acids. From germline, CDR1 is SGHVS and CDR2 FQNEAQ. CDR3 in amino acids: CASSVAGARYGYTF. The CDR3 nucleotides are TGTGCCAGCAGCGTCGCGGGAGCTAGGTACGGCTACACCTTC.

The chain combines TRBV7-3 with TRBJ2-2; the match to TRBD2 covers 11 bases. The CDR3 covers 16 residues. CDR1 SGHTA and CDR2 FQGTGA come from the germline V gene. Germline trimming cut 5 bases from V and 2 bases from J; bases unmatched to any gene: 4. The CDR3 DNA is TGTGCCAGCAGCCTAGCGGGGGGCTCAAACACCGGGGAGCTGTTTTTT. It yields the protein CASSLAGGSNTGELFF.

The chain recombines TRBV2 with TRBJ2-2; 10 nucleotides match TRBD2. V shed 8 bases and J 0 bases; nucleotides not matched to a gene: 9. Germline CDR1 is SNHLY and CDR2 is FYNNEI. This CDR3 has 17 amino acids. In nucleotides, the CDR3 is TGTGCCAGCGGTGGACTAGCGGACTTCGCGAACACCGGGGAGCTGTTTTTT. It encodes CASGGLADFANTGELFF.

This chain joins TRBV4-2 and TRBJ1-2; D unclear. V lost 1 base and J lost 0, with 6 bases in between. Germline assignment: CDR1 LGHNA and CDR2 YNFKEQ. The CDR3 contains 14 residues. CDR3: CASSQVESNYGYTF. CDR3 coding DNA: TGTGCCAGCAGCCAAGTGGAGTCTAACTATGGCTACACCTTC.